This TCR beta chain derives from a study of T cells in Graves' hyperthyroidism and ophthalmopathy. A remark on this clonotype: Antigen: not known.

With 6 bases removed from V and 1 base from J, the gap between germline ends came to 9 bases. Germline values: CDR1 MDHEN, CDR2 SYDVKM. The length of the CDR3 is 13 residues. PBMCs were obtained from 10 ml fresh peripheral blood. Amplification targeted TCR beta CDR3 regions from RNA transcripts. The primer set for the first-round RT-PCR of the TCR CDR3 was HTBI. TCRdb passed the multiplex PCR reads through MiXCR, listing each CDR3 protein once. This repertoire shows 300,000 to 450,000 distinct CDR3 sequences, around 18% found once; its top ten account for 15% to 17%. Study results and limitations: Among thyroid clonotypes expanded above 0.001, most also appeared in blood.

The genes are TRBV28 and TRBJ1-1, with D unclear. Sequencing was carried out using blood. This TCR was sampled from a woman between 35 and 50 years old with Graves' ophthalmopathy. The CDR3 protein is CASRKQPNTEAFF. In DNA form, the CDR3 reads TGTGCCAGCAGGAAGCAGCCGAACACTGAAGCTTTCTTT.